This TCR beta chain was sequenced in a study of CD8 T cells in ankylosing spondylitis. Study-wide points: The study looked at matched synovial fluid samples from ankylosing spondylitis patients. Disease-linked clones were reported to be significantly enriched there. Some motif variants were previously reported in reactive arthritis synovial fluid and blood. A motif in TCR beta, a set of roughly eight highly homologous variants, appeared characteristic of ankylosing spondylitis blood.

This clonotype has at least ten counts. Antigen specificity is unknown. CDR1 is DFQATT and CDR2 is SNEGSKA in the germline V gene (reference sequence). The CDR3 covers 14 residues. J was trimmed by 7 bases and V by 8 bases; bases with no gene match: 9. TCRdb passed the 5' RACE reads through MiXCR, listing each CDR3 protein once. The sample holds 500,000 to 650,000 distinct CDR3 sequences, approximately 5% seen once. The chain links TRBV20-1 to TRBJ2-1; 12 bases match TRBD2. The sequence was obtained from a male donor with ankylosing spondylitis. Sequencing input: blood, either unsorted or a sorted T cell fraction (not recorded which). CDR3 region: CSPTTSGRWNEQFF. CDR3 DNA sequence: TGCAGTCCGACAACTAGCGGGAGGTGGAATGAGCAGTTCTTC.